Only a few counts were recorded for the clone carrying this TCR beta chain. No antigen is known for it. The table came from immunoSEQ multiplex PCR; TCRdb's copy has only in-frame clones and leaves some out. The sample yields some 19,000 clones, roughly 80% seen once. These data originate in a study of cytotoxic CD8 clonotypes in ibrutinib-treated CLL. Looking at the study overall: Mean values per sample were hundreds of thousands of productive templates and over 90,000 productive rearrangements. Study-wide findings and caveats: Clonality, elevated at ibrutinib response, dropped back toward baseline at progression. On treatment, the uncommon public clonotypes contracted or remained stable.

The V and J ends lost 5 bases and 9 bases respectively, with 7 bases between them. CDR3 length: 11 residues. Looked up from germline, CDR1 is MNHNY and CDR2 is SVGAGI (reference sequence). This clonotype originated in a human donor with chronic lymphocytic leukemia. The chain carries TRBV6-6 and TRBJ2-2; D gene ambiguous. The input for sequencing was PBMCs, taken before ibrutinib treatment. DNA for the CDR3: TGTGCCAGCAGTCCCCTCCGGGAGCTGTTTTTT. Its translation: CASSPLRELFF.